The 27 T cell receptor beta chains below come from one sample, sequenced in a study of shared clonotypes between healthy human individuals. CD45RO-negative, CCR7-positively selected cells formed the naive CD8 fraction, excluding terminally differentiated effector memory CD45RA+ cells. The repertoire was sequenced with immunoSEQ multiplex PCR; TCRdb's copy has only in-frame clones and lacks some. The sample gives roughly 2,000,000 clones, around 93% of which show up once; around 1.7% is in the top ten. Sequenced input: naive CD8+ T cells from PBMCs. These receptors originate from a man aged 18 to 30 in good health. Some clones in this sample may be carry-over from other donors' samples.

The genes are TRBV27 and TRBJ1-5; TRBD1 agrees at 8 bases. Per the germline V gene, CDR1 is MNHEY and CDR2 is SMNVEV (reference sequence). The length of the CDR3 is 17 residues. After removal of 3 bases from V and 6 bases from J, the junction contained 13 bases not matched to a gene. The CDR3 nucleotides are TGTGCCAGCAGTTTCCTAGGACAGGGCCGGATTATTCAGCCCCAGCATTTT. Protein sequence: CASSFLGQGRIIQPQHF.

The CDR3 spells CASSSGDTNQPQHF. The DNA of the CDR3 is TGTGCCAGCAGCTCAGGGGACACAAATCAGCCCCAGCATTTT. The chain recombines TRBV7-9 with TRBJ1-5; D may be TRBD1 (6 bases). The CDR3 contains 14 residues. CDR1 is SEHNR and CDR2 is FQNEAQ in the germline V gene (reference sequence). The V gene lost 4 bases and the J gene lost 4 bases, with 11 bases spanning the gap.

The chain has TRBV28 and TRBJ1-1, with D possibly TRBD1 on 5 matching bases. The germline V and J ends were trimmed by 1 base and 5 bases, with 11 bases remaining between them. CDR3 length: 14 residues. Germline V gives CDR1 MDHEN, CDR2 SYDVKM. The CDR3 protein is CASSLSGVLTEAFF. CDR3 sequence (DNA): TGTGCCAGCAGTTTATCGGGGGTTTTGACTGAAGCTTTCTTT.

The chain uses TRBV27 and TRBJ1-4; no firm D call. Germline assignment: CDR1 MNHEY and CDR2 SMNVEV (reference sequence). The CDR3 sequence is 15 residues long. V was shortened by 6 bases and J by 0 bases, with 11 bases between the two germline ends. This CDR3 reads CASSLFGATNEKLFF. CDR3 sequence (DNA): TGTGCCAGCAGCTTGTTCGGGGCAACTAATGAAAAACTGTTTTTT. The full variable domain, in which reference TRBV27 and TRBJ1-4 provide the parts outside the CDR3, is EAQVTQNPRYLITVTGKKLTVTCSQNMNHEYMSWYRQDPGLGLRQIYYSMNVEVTDKGDVPEGYKVSRKEKRNFPLILESPSPNQTSLYFCASSLFGATNEKLFFGSGTQLSVL.

The chain recombines TRBV7-8 with TRBJ2-5; D is perhaps TRBD2 (5 bases). The CDR3 sequence is 13 residues long. The V and J ends lost 7 bases and 1 base respectively, with 10 bases between them. Germline CDR1 SGHVS, CDR2 FQNEAQ. In DNA, the CDR3 is TGTGCCAGCAACAAACTAGTCCAAGAGACCCAGTACTTC. This translates into CASNKLVQETQYF. The full variable domain, in which reference TRBV7-8 and TRBJ2-5 provide the parts outside the CDR3, is GAGVSQSPRYKVAKRGQDVALRCDPISGHVSLFWYQQALGQGPEFLTYFQNEAQLDKSGLPSDRFFAERPEGSVSTLKIQRTQQEDSAVYLCASNKLVQETQYFGPGTRLLVL.

As to this clone: Other DNA variants within this sample encode the same CDR3. This chain uses TRBV6-5 with TRBJ2-1, with D possibly TRBD2 on 5 matching bases. The CDR3 runs 13 residues. The V gene lost 3 bases and the J gene lost 7 bases, with 10 bases spanning the gap. Germline V lookup: CDR1 MNHEY, CDR2 SVGAGI. Written as DNA, the CDR3 is TGTGCCAGCAGTTATTCGGGGAGTAATGAGCAGTTCTTC. Translation gives CASSYSGSNEQFF.

This rearrangement joins TRBV5-5 to TRBJ2-7, with D tentatively TRBD1 (5 bases). The CDR3 totals 12 residues. Per germline, CDR1 SGHKS and CDR2 YYEKEE (reference sequence). Trimming cost V 5 bases and J 2 bases, with 8 bases left between them. CDR3 loop: CASSLTAYEQYF. As DNA, the CDR3 is TGTGCCAGCAGTTTGACAGCCTACGAGCAGTACTTC.

The chain is built from TRBV4-3 and TRBJ1-5, with D uncertain. CDR1 and CDR2 from the germline V gene are LGHNA and YSLEER. The CDR3 spans 16 residues. V lost 0 bases and J lost 2, with 11 bases in between. CDR3 DNA: TGCGCCAGCAGCCAAGACCCGGACCGAGGCAATCAGCCCCAGCATTTT. As protein: CASSQDPDRGNQPQHF.

This chain links TRBV27 with TRBJ2-7, with D possibly matching TRBD2 (6 bases). CDR1 and CDR2 from the germline V gene are MNHEY and SMNVEV (reference sequence). Trimming stripped 6 bases from V and 3 bases from J, with 18 bases between. The CDR3 loop spans 15 amino acids. The CDR3 region is CASSPGTPWGYEQYF. The CDR3 nucleotides are TGTGCCAGCAGCCCCGGGACTCCTTGGGGCTACGAGCAGTACTTC.

Of note for this clone: One junction end disagrees with the germline gene, perhaps due to a read error. The chain couples TRBV27 to TRBJ2-7; D gene unclear. Germline CDR1 reads MNHEY; CDR2 reads SMNVEV (reference sequence). CDR3 size: 11 residues. CDR3 amino acids: CASNLRFRQYF. The CDR3, as DNA: TGTGCCAGCAATTTACGGTTTAGGCAGTACTTC.

The V and J genes are TRBV4-2 and TRBJ2-7; 8 bases fit TRBD2. Germline V CDR1 and CDR2: LGHNA, YNFKEQ. This CDR3 is 14 amino acids long. After removal of 1 base from V and 6 bases from J, the junction contained 5 bases not matched to a gene. The CDR3: CASSQVGGELEQYF. The CDR3 nucleotides read TGTGCCAGCAGCCAAGTCGGGGGGGAGCTCGAGCAGTACTTC.

The J gene is TRBJ2-6, the V gene TRBV4-1; TRBD1 might be the D (5 bases). The CDR3 runs to 17 residues. Germline lookup yields CDR1 MGHRA and CDR2 YSYEKL. With 0 bases removed from V and 4 bases from J, the gap between germline ends came to 13 bases. This chain's CDR3 is CASSQDSAGYGANVLTF. The DNA of the CDR3 is TGCGCCAGCAGCCAAGATAGTGCAGGGTACGGGGCCAACGTCCTGACTTTC.

The chain couples TRBV27 to TRBJ2-1; 9 bases line up with TRBD1. CDR1 is MNHEY, CDR2 SMNVEV, per germline (reference sequence). V trimming: 0 bases; J trimming: 7 bases; junction bases outside the gene matches: 4. This CDR3 is 15 amino acids long. CDR3 in amino acids: CASSLSRTGVNEQFF. CDR3 coding DNA: TGTGCCAGCAGTTTATCTAGGACAGGGGTTAATGAGCAGTTCTTC.

This rearrangement joins TRBV6-9 to TRBJ2-1; 7 nucleotides align to TRBD2. V lost 0 bases, J lost 7 bases, and 21 bases stayed unmatched. Per germline, CDR1 MNHGY and CDR2 SVAAGI. The CDR3 is 20 residues long. CDR3 residues: CASSYSNHDSRENGVNEQFF. The DNA for the CDR3 is TGTGCCAGCAGTTATTCGAATCACGATTCGCGGGAGAACGGGGTAAATGAGCAGTTCTTC.

This chain uses TRBV19 with TRBJ1-1; D is undetermined. V lost 2 bases to trimming and J lost 8 bases, with 12 bases between them. This CDR3 contains 13 residues. Germline V gene sequence: CDR1 LNHDA, CDR2 SQIVND (reference sequence). CDR3 loop: CASSIFTVEEAFF. The CDR3 DNA is TGTGCCAGTAGTATATTTACAGTGGAAGAAGCTTTCTTT. The variable domain in full, completed from reference TRBV19 and TRBJ1-1, reads DGGITQSPKYLFRKEGQNVTLSCEQNLNHDAMYWYRQDPGQGLRLIYYSQIVNDFQKGDIAEGYSVSREKKESFPLTVTSAQKNPTAFYLCASSIFTVEEAFFGQGTRLTVV.

J is TRBJ2-7 and V is TRBV7-2; D remains ambiguous. Germline V gene sequence: CDR1 SGHTA, CDR2 FQGNSA. The V end lost 4 bases, the J end lost 4 bases, and 8 bases lay between the germline ends. CDR3 length equals 12 residues. CDR3 DNA: TGTGCCAGCAGCTCCGACTTGTACGAGCAGTACTTC. As protein: CASSSDLYEQYF. The whole variable domain, remainder taken from reference TRBV7-2 and TRBJ2-7, is GAGVSQSPSNKVTEKGKDVELRCDPISGHTALYWYRQSLGQGLEFLIYFQGNSAPDKSGLPSDRFSAERTGGSVSTLTIQRTQQEDSAVYLCASSSDLYEQYFGPGTRLTVT.

This chain uses TRBV27 with TRBJ1-2; 9 bases line up with TRBD1. This CDR3 contains 14 residues. Germline V gene data show CDR1 as MNHEY and CDR2 as SMNVEV (reference sequence). The V gene end was trimmed by 5 bases and the J gene end by 7 bases; junction bases not matched to a gene: 8. For the CDR3, the DNA is TGTGCCAGCAGTACGACAGGGGGGATGTTTGGCTACACCTTC. As protein: CASSTTGGMFGYTF.

The chain uses TRBV6-5 and TRBJ2-7, with TRBD1 as a possible D gene (6 bases). Germline loops: CDR1 MNHEY, CDR2 SVGAGI. Trimming left V 5 bases short and J 5 bases short, with 13 bases between. This CDR3 contains 13 residues. CDR3 sequence (DNA): TGTGCCAGCAGTACCACAACAGGGAACGAGCAGTACTTC. Encoded protein: CASSTTTGNEQYF.

This chain uses TRBV18 with TRBJ2-1; D is uncertain. Trimming took off 1 base at V and 10 bases at J, with 17 bases between the two ends. The CDR3 is 15 residues long. The V gene's germline CDR1 is KGHSH and CDR2 LQKENI. The CDR3 DNA is TGTGCCAGCTCACCACTATCGGATCGAAAAAGAGAGCAGTTCTTC. Encoded protein: CASSPLSDRKREQFF. Using reference TRBV18 and TRBJ2-1 for the parts outside the CDR3, the full variable domain is NAGVMQNPRHLVRRRGQEARLRCSPMKGHSHVYWYRQLPEEGLKFMVYLQKENIIDESGMPKERFSAEFPKEGPSILRIQQVVRGDSAAYFCASSPLSDRKREQFFGPGTRLTVL.

This clone was counted a single time. The chain recombines TRBV11-2 with TRBJ2-3, with a weak D call TRBD2 (5 bases). The CDR3 spans 12 residues. Germline loops: CDR1 SGHAT, CDR2 FQNNGV. With 8 bases removed from V and 2 bases from J, the gap between germline ends came to 8 bases. The CDR3 DNA sequence: TGTGCCAGCCGGGAAGACACAGATACGCAGTATTTT. Translating it yields CASREDTDTQYF.

The J gene is TRBJ2-7, the V gene TRBV7-2; TRBD2 is a possible D gene (5 bases). Germline V lookup: CDR1 SGHTA, CDR2 FQGNSA. The CDR3 sequence is 13 residues long. V was shortened by 1 base and J by 7 bases, with 11 bases between the two germline ends. DNA of the CDR3: TGTGCCAGCAGCTTAGTCGCTCCGGGAGAGCAGTACTTC. This gives the protein CASSLVAPGEQYF.

This chain connects TRBV14 to TRBJ1-1; D gene unclear. V was trimmed by 5 bases and J by 7 bases, leaving 11 bases between them. The germline CDR1 and CDR2 sequences are SGHDN and FVKESK. The CDR3 sequence is 12 residues long. In DNA, the CDR3 is TGTGCCAGCAGCGGAGGAGCTTTTGAAGCTTTCTTT. Residues: CASSGGAFEAFF.

The chain has TRBV6-6 and TRBJ1-5; D remains unclear. CDR3 length: 14 amino acids. Trimming took off 5 bases at V and 10 bases at J, with 18 bases between the two ends. From germline, CDR1 is MNHNY and CDR2 SVGAGI (reference sequence). Here the CDR3 reads CASSLTAAGVPQHF. CDR3 nucleotides: TGTGCCAGCAGTCTCACCGCAGCGGGAGTTCCCCAGCATTTT.

This rearrangement joins TRBV6-4 to TRBJ2-1; possible D gene TRBD2, 6 bases. The CDR3 runs 15 residues. Germline V CDR1 and CDR2: MRHNA, SNTAGT. Trimming shortened V by 2 bases and J by 4 bases, and 12 bases separated the two germline ends. The CDR3: CASSDAAGSYNEQFF. CDR3 bases: TGTGCCAGCAGTGACGCGGCGGGGTCTTACAATGAGCAGTTCTTC.

This clone was seen a single time. The rearrangement links TRBV6-1 to TRBJ2-7, with 7 bases identical to TRBD2. Germline CDR1 MNHNS, CDR2 SASEGT. The CDR3 is made up of 15 amino acids. The junction had 9 bases not matched to a gene; V was cut back by 2 bases and J by 5 bases. As DNA, the CDR3 is TGTGCCAGCAGTGAACGGGAGGTCTACTACCACGAGCAGTACTTC. Protein: CASSEREVYYHEQYF.

The chain uses TRBV6-1 and TRBJ1-1, with a tentative D call TRBD1 (6 bases). Germline V gene sequence: CDR1 MNHNS, CDR2 SASEGT. Trimming took off 4 bases at V and 1 base at J, with 10 bases between the two ends. The CDR3 consists of 14 residues. The CDR3 reads CASSARGKNTEAFF. The CDR3 DNA reads as TGTGCCAGCAGTGCGAGGGGGAAGAACACTGAAGCTTTCTTT.

The chain has TRBV4-1 and TRBJ2-3, with D uncertain. V was shortened by 1 base and J by 0 bases, with 5 bases between the two germline ends. This CDR3 region has 14 residues. Per the germline V gene, CDR1 is MGHRA and CDR2 is YSYEKL. CDR3 sequence: CASSQVWSTDTQYF. The CDR3 nucleotides are TGCGCCAGCAGCCAAGTTTGGAGCACAGATACGCAGTATTTT.